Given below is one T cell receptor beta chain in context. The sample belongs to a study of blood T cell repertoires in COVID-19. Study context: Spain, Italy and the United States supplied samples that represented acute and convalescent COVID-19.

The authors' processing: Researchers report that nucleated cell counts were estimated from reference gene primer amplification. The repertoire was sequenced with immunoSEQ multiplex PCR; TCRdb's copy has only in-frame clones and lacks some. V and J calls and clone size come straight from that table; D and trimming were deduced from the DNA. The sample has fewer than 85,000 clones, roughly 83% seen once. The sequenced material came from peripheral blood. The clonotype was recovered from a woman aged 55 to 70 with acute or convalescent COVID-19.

The CDR3 sequence: CASSLAASGGIRGPYNEQFF. In DNA form, the CDR3 reads TGCGCCAGCAGCTTGGCCGCTAGCGGGGGGATCCGTGGCCCCTACAATGAGCAGTTCTTC. This chain uses TRBV5-1 with TRBJ2-1, with 11 bases matching TRBD2. Germline CDR1 and CDR2: SGHRS and YFSETQ. V was clipped by 0 bases and J by 2 bases; unmatched bases: 13. The CDR3 covers 20 residues.